These 11 T cell receptor beta chains were sequenced from one sample in a study of CD8 T cells in ankylosing spondylitis. Each CDR3 protein gets one entry after TCRdb re-called the 5' RACE reads with MiXCR. The table has some 340,000 distinct CDR3 sequences, roughly 14% seen once. Sequenced material: blood, either unsorted or a sorted T cell fraction (not recorded which). Source of these receptors: a male donor with ankylosing spondylitis or in good health (not recorded which).

This chain connects TRBV4-1 to TRBJ2-3; unclear D gene. This CDR3 has 14 amino acids. Trimming stripped 1 base from V and 5 bases from J, with 10 bases between. Looked up from germline, CDR1 is MGHRA and CDR2 is YSYEKL. As DNA, the CDR3 is TGCGCCAGCAGCCAAGGGGTCCTAGGAGATACGCAGTATTTT. It translates to CASSQGVLGDTQYF.

This clonotype was seen more than once but under ten times. V usage is TRBV24-1 and J usage is TRBJ2-1; D not resolved. Trimming shortened V by 4 bases and J by 7 bases, and 10 bases separated the two germline ends. The CDR3 has 13 amino acids. Germline V gene lookup returns CDR1 KGHDR and CDR2 SFDVKD. The CDR3 here is CATSDLDKNEQFF. In nucleotides, the CDR3 is TGTGCCACCAGTGACCTAGACAAGAATGAGCAGTTCTTC.

The chain is built from TRBV5-5 and TRBJ2-3, with D possibly matching TRBD2 (5 bases). CDR3 length: 14 amino acids. The V end was cut by 4 bases, the J end by 4 bases, with 13 bases between. Germline V gene sequence: CDR1 SGHKS, CDR2 YYEKEE (reference sequence). CDR3 coding DNA: TGTGCCAGCAGCCCCCGGGGTAGCTCAGATACGCAGTATTTT. The encoded protein is CASSPRGSSDTQYF.

The genes are TRBV5-1 and TRBJ1-3, with D uncertain. CDR1 is SGHRS and CDR2 is YFSETQ in the germline V gene. CDR3 length: 16 residues. V was clipped by 0 bases and J by 0 bases, with 10 bases between them. CDR3 DNA: TGCGCCAGCAGCTTGGTGGGCACGGCCTCTGGAAACACCATATATTTT. Translating it yields CASSLVGTASGNTIYF. The full variable domain, completed using reference TRBV5-1 and TRBJ1-3, is KAGVTQTPRYLIKTRGQQVTLSCSPISGHRSVSWYQQTPGQGLQFLFEYFSETQRNKGNFPGRFSGRQFSNSRSEMNVSTLELGDSALYLCASSLVGTASGNTIYFGEGSWLTVV.

The J gene is TRBJ1-5, the V gene TRBV5-5; tentatively, D is TRBD1 (6 bases). The CDR3 length is 16 residues. Germline V gene lookup returns CDR1 SGHKS and CDR2 YYEKEE (reference sequence). The V end was cut by 1 base, the J end by 6 bases, with 17 bases between. The CDR3 sequence: CASSLIGGRAGQPQHF. Written as DNA, the CDR3 is TGTGCCAGCAGCTTGATCGGGGGCAGGGCAGGTCAGCCCCAGCATTTT.

This clonotype occurred many times. The rearrangement joins TRBV20-1 to TRBJ1-3; D is perhaps TRBD1 (6 bases). This CDR3 is built from 16 residues. Trimming stripped 3 bases from V and 0 bases from J, with 15 bases between. Germline V gene sequence: CDR1 DFQATT, CDR2 SNEGSKA (reference sequence). The CDR3 spells CSASAVQGDSGNTIYF. The CDR3 region has the DNA TGCAGTGCTAGCGCAGTACAGGGAGACTCTGGAAACACCATATATTTT.

The rearrangement links TRBV3-1 to TRBJ2-5; possible D gene TRBD2, 6 bases. The CDR3 has 16 amino acids. V was cut by 3 bases and J by 3 bases, with 17 bases left in between. The germline CDR1 and CDR2 sequences are LGHDT and YNNKEL (reference sequence). The CDR3 protein is CASSQAGGTAEETQYF. The CDR3, as DNA: TGTGCCAGCAGCCAGGCAGGTGGGACTGCAGAAGAGACCCAGTACTTC.

The table lists this clonotype with a few counts. The rearrangement links TRBV10-3 to TRBJ1-1; D gene uncertain. Germline CDR1 reads ENHRY; CDR2 reads SYGVKD. The CDR3 extends over 13 amino acids. Trimming took off 4 bases at V and 1 base at J, with 7 bases between the two ends. CDR3 nucleotides: TGTGCCATCAGTGTGGCAGGGAACACTGAAGCTTTCTTT. Amino acids: CAISVAGNTEAFF.

The CDR3: CSARYQGGTEAFF. For the CDR3, the DNA is TGCAGTGCTAGGTACCAGGGGGGCACTGAAGCTTTCTTT. J is TRBJ1-1 and V is TRBV20-1, with 7 bases that match TRBD1. CDR3 length: 13 residues. Looked up from germline, CDR1 is DFQATT and CDR2 is SNEGSKA (reference sequence). V shed 3 bases, J shed 4 bases, and the junction held 5 bases outside the gene matches.

The chain uses TRBV20-1 and TRBJ2-1; D is possibly TRBD2 (5 bases). Trimming removed 6 bases from V and 7 bases from J, with 10 bases in between. Germline CDR1 reads DFQATT; CDR2 reads SNEGSKA (reference sequence). CDR3 length: 11 residues. CDR3 sequence reads: CSAAPGNEQFF. The CDR3 DNA reads TGCAGTGCGGCCCCGGGGAATGAGCAGTTCTTC.

This clonotype was observed a handful of times. This chain joins TRBV3-2 and TRBJ2-5; TRBD2, the D gene given by the table, was not confirmed from the DNA. TRBV3-2 is flagged as a pseudogene. The CDR3 has 16 residues. The CDR3 is CASSQDRDSARRAQYF. The CDR3 nucleotides read TGTGCCAGCAGCCAAGATCGTGATAGCGCCAGGAGGGCCCAGTACTTC.